This T cell receptor beta chain emerged from a study of blood T cell repertoires in COVID-19. The wider study: Acute and convalescent COVID-19 specimens originated in the United States, Italy and Spain. PBMCs, B-cell-depleted T cells, or T cells provided the cDNA or gDNA that made up the material.

Per the germline V gene, CDR1 is MNHEY and CDR2 is SVGAGI. Trimming took off 6 bases at V and 5 bases at J, with 13 bases between the two ends. This CDR3 spans 13 amino acids. This clone has only a few counts. Data came from immunoSEQ multiplex PCR; TCRdb stores just in-frame clones and leaves some out. The data hold approximately 31,000 clones, with 75% to 90% observed a single time. The rearrangement joins TRBV6-5 to TRBJ1-1; D possibly corresponds to TRBD1 (6 bases). Input material: peripheral blood. The receptor comes from a man of 80 years or more with acute or convalescent COVID-19. CDR3: CASSRDTWTEAFF. In DNA, the CDR3 is TGTGCCAGCAGCCGGGACACCTGGACTGAAGCTTTCTTT.